The 32 T cell receptor beta chains reported below all come from one sample, sequenced in a study of CD8 T cells in Susac syndrome. An input of roughly 0.45 to 1 ug of RNA was subjected to reverse transcription using random hexamers. MiXCR was run by TCRdb on the immunoSEQ multiplex PCR reads, yielding one entry per CDR3 protein. This repertoire shows about 210,000 distinct CDR3 sequences, about 96% found once; its top ten account for roughly 0.09%. The sequencing input was CD4+ T cells from PBMCs. These receptors all come from a human donor with multiple sclerosis.

The chain links TRBV20-1 to TRBJ1-1; unclear D gene. The CDR3 is 13 residues long. V lost 0 bases and J lost 0, with 5 bases in between. The germline V gene encodes CDR1 DFQATT and CDR2 SNEGSKA (reference sequence). As DNA, the CDR3 is TGCAGTGCTAGAGATCGGTTGAACACTGAAGCTTTCTTT. This translates into CSARDRLNTEAFF.

The rearrangement links TRBV28 to TRBJ2-1, with D tentatively TRBD2 (5 bases). Germline lookup yields CDR1 MDHEN and CDR2 SYDVKM. V lost 8 bases and J 1 base, leaving 15 bases between the germline ends. The CDR3 spans 15 residues. Written as DNA, the CDR3 is TGTGCCAGCCTAACTAGTGGACGGTCCTACAATGAGCAGTTCTTC. Protein product: CASLTSGRSYNEQFF.

This clonotype has only one observation. The CDR3 region has the DNA TGTGCCAGCAGTTTCACCTATGGCTACACCTTC. Residues: CASSFTYGYTF. The chain recombines TRBV12-3 or TRBV12-4 with TRBJ1-2; no clear D. The CDR3 extends over 11 amino acids. Trimming shortened V by 3 bases and J by 4 bases, and 3 bases separated the two germline ends.

The V and J genes are TRBV7-6 and TRBJ2-7; D possibly uses TRBD1 or TRBD2 (5 bases each). Germline CDR1 SGHVS, CDR2 FNYEAQ. V lost 5 bases to trimming and J lost 7 bases, with 21 bases between them. The CDR3 loop spans 15 amino acids. CDR3 sequence (DNA): TGTGCCAGCAGCCGAGATGGGGACGGTCCCTGGGAGCAGTACTTC. Translation: CASSRDGDGPWEQYF.

The chain combines TRBV6-6 with TRBJ1-2; D is perhaps TRBD1 (5 bases). Trimming took 0 bases from V and 6 from J, leaving 14 bases between them. CDR3 length: 15 residues. Per the germline V gene, CDR1 is MNHNY and CDR2 is SVGAGI (reference sequence). The CDR3 bases are TGTGCCAGCAGTTACTCCAGGCGGGGGAGGGATGGCTACACCTTC. Translating it yields CASSYSRRGRDGYTF.

V usage is TRBV29-1 and J usage is TRBJ2-1; D is possibly TRBD1 (5 bases). Germline CDR1 is SQVTM and CDR2 is ANQGSEA. This CDR3 has 13 amino acids. Trimming left V 7 bases short and J 3 bases short, with 13 bases between. DNA of the CDR3: TGCAGCGACCGACAGACGAACTACAATGAGCAGTTCTTC. It translates to CSDRQTNYNEQFF.

The rearrangement joins TRBV29-1 to TRBJ2-1; D not resolved. V lost 7 bases and J lost 8, with 15 bases in between. The CDR3 covers 12 residues. Germline V lookup: CDR1 SQVTM, CDR2 ANQGSEA. DNA for the CDR3: TGCAGCGGCCGAGGTAGGCTCGATGAGCAGTTCTTC. Protein sequence: CSGRGRLDEQFF.

This clonotype occurred once. The chain is built from TRBV5-6 and TRBJ2-7; either TRBD1 or TRBD2 may supply D (5 bases each). Germline V gives CDR1 SGHDT, CDR2 YYEEEE. Deletions cut 3 bases from V and 2 bases from J, with 9 bases between. The CDR3 totals 13 residues. CDR3 sequence (DNA): TGTGCCAGCAGCTGGGACGTAGCCTACGAGCAGTACTTC. Its protein is CASSWDVAYEQYF.

The chain couples TRBV5-4 to TRBJ1-2; D is ambiguous. The CDR3 loop spans 14 amino acids. Germline CDR1 and CDR2: SGHNT and YYREEE (reference sequence). The V and J ends lost 1 base and 6 bases respectively, with 13 bases between them. The CDR3 nucleotides are TGTGCCAGCAGCTTGTCCTGGCGCGGGGATGGCTACACCTTC. Protein sequence: CASSLSWRGDGYTF.

This sequence joins TRBV7-9 and TRBJ2-2; no clear D. The CDR3 spans 12 residues. The germline V gene has CDR1 SEHNR and CDR2 FQNEAQ (reference sequence). Trimming took 3 bases from V and 11 from J, leaving 10 bases between them. The CDR3 loop is CASSLTGLELFF. The CDR3, as DNA: TGTGCCAGCAGCTTGACCGGGCTCGAGCTGTTTTTT.

The chain recombines TRBV20-1 with TRBJ2-5; 9 nucleotides line up with TRBD2. Germline CDR1 reads DFQATT; CDR2 reads SNEGSKA (reference sequence). The length of the CDR3 is 16 residues. The trim removed 3 bases at V and 5 bases at J, leaving 13 bases unmatched. The CDR3 protein is CSASLAGPAIVETQYF. The CDR3 DNA sequence: TGCAGTGCTAGCCTAGCGGGGCCGGCTATCGTGGAGACCCAGTACTTC.

This clonotype was counted a single time. The genes are TRBV3-1 and TRBJ1-6; D is unresolved. V lost 5 bases to trimming and J lost 8 bases, with 13 bases between them. The CDR3 totals 14 residues. Germline V gene data show CDR1 as LGHDT and CDR2 as YNNKEL (reference sequence). The CDR3 loop is CASSYRTDYSPLHF. The CDR3 region has the DNA TGTGCCAGCAGCTATAGGACGGACTATTCACCCCTCCACTTT.

The rearrangement uses TRBV18 and TRBJ1-2, with D perhaps matching TRBD1 (6 bases). The V and J ends lost 2 bases and 7 bases respectively, with 14 bases between them. CDR1 KGHSH and CDR2 LQKENI come from the germline V gene. This CDR3 has 14 residues. CDR3: CASSPNRAAGGYTF. The CDR3 DNA reads TGTGCCAGCTCACCAAACAGGGCTGCTGGTGGCTACACCTTC.

CDR3 coding DNA: TGTGCCGCGGTGGGGCTGCGCACAGATACGCAGTATTTT. Its protein is CAAVGLRTDTQYF. The chain uses TRBV10-3 and TRBJ2-3, with D possibly TRBD1 on 5 matching bases. The CDR3 consists of 13 residues. Trimming took off 11 bases at V and 1 base at J, with 13 bases between the two ends. Germline V gene data show CDR1 as ENHRY and CDR2 as SYGVKD.

The V and J genes are TRBV7-9 and TRBJ1-1, with D hard to call. V lost 3 bases, J lost 1 base, and 3 bases lay in between. The CDR3 covers 12 residues. Germline assignment: CDR1 SEHNR and CDR2 FQNEAQ (reference sequence). CDR3 region: CASSFKNTEAFF. CDR3 sequence (DNA): TGTGCCAGCAGCTTCAAGAACACTGAAGCTTTCTTT. Full variable domain (rest looked up from reference TRBV7-9 and TRBJ1-1): DTGVSQNPRHKITKRGQNVTFRCDPISEHNRLYWYRQTLGQGPEFLTYFQNEAQLEKSRLLSDRFSAERPKGSFSTLEIQRTEQGDSAMYLCASSFKNTEAFFGQGTRLTVV.

The chain joins TRBV29-1 to TRBJ1-1; D unclear. CDR1 SQVTM and CDR2 ANQGSEA come from the germline V gene. The V end lost 5 bases, the J end lost 0 bases, and 4 bases lay between the germline ends. The CDR3 is 11 amino acids. CDR3 amino acids: CSVQLNTEAFF. In nucleotides, the CDR3 is TGCAGCGTTCAGCTGAACACTGAAGCTTTCTTT.

This rearrangement joins TRBV2 to TRBJ2-3, with TRBD1 matching 11 bases. The ends lost 9 bases at V and 5 bases at J; junction bases unmatched: 7. The germline CDR1 and CDR2 sequences are SNHLY and FYNNEI. This CDR3 has 14 residues. This CDR3 is CAREDRGQEDTQYF. The DNA of the CDR3 is TGTGCCAGGGAGGACAGGGGGCAAGAAGATACGCAGTATTTT.

The V call is TRBV3-1, the J call TRBJ1-2; D gene ambiguous. This CDR3 is built from 12 residues. V was pared by 1 base and J by 8 bases, with 8 bases between. Germline loops: CDR1 LGHDT, CDR2 YNNKEL (reference sequence). As DNA, the CDR3 is TGTGCCAGCAGCCAAGTGGCAGTCGGCTACACCTTC. Translation: CASSQVAVGYTF.

The CDR3 sequence is CASTKGTSGAEQYF. CDR3 bases: TGTGCCAGCACCAAAGGGACTAGCGGGGCCGAGCAGTACTTC. V is TRBV12-3 or TRBV12-4 and J is TRBJ2-7, with TRBD2 matching 13 bases. V was pared by 7 bases and J by 6 bases, with 6 bases of the junction left unmatched. The CDR3 runs to 14 residues.

This clonotype was recorded only once. CDR3 amino acids: CASSTFAGSETQYF. CDR3 bases: TGTGCCAGCTCAACATTTGCGGGGTCGGAGACCCAGTACTTC. The chain employs TRBV18 and TRBJ2-5, with D perhaps matching TRBD2 (6 bases). This CDR3 region has 14 residues. Germline V gene sequence: CDR1 KGHSH, CDR2 LQKENI. V was trimmed by 5 bases and J by 5 bases, leaving 15 bases between them.

The chain employs TRBV4-1 and TRBJ2-5; perhaps TRBD2 as D (6 bases). CDR1 and CDR2 (germline): MGHRA, YSYEKL. This CDR3 comprises 15 residues. The V and J ends lost 0 bases and 5 bases respectively, with 13 bases between them. CDR3 nucleotide sequence: TGCGCCAGCAGCCAAGATCACCCTAGCGTTGAGACCCAGTACTTC. Protein sequence: CASSQDHPSVETQYF.

The count of this clonotype is one. The V call is TRBV4-1, the J call TRBJ2-1; 9 bases match TRBD2. The CDR3 runs to 17 residues. CDR1 and CDR2 from the germline V gene are MGHRA and YSYEKL. The V segment lost 0 bases and the J segment 0 bases; nucleotides outside the gene matches: 3. The CDR3 DNA reads TGCGCCAGCAGCCAAGATATTAGCGGGAGCTCCTACAATGAGCAGTTCTTC. Its protein product is CASSQDISGSSYNEQFF.

The V and J genes are TRBV9 and TRBJ2-5; 8 bases agree with TRBD2. The CDR3 length is 14 residues. Germline-derived CDR1 and CDR2 are SGDLS and YYNGEE. Losses at the gene ends were 2 bases for V and 4 bases for J; bases not matched to a gene: 4. The CDR3 coding sequence is TGTGCCAGCAGCGTCCGGGAGGGTGGAGAGACCCAGTACTTC. Encoded protein: CASSVREGGETQYF.

The chain joins TRBV24-1 to TRBJ1-1, with TRBD1 identical over 9 bases. Per the germline V gene, CDR1 is KGHDR and CDR2 is SFDVKD. The V gene end was trimmed by 10 bases and the J gene end by 3 bases; junction bases not matched to a gene: 5. The CDR3 is 13 residues long. The CDR3 loop reads CATRDRDHTEAFF. CDR3 bases: TGTGCCACAAGGGACAGGGACCACACTGAAGCTTTCTTT.

The chain has TRBV5-1 and TRBJ2-1, with TRBD2 matching 7 bases. V shed 3 bases and J 5 bases; nucleotides not matched to a gene: 5. CDR1 and CDR2 (germline): SGHRS, YFSETQ. CDR3 length equals 14 residues. CDR3 sequence reads: CASSSGRADNEQFF. In DNA form, the CDR3 reads TGCGCCAGCAGCTCGGGGAGGGCGGACAATGAGCAGTTCTTC.

The rearrangement joins TRBV7-9 to TRBJ1-4; D unclear. The CDR3 totals 11 residues. CDR1 SEHNR and CDR2 FQNEAQ come from the germline V gene (reference sequence). V lost 7 bases and J 7 bases, leaving 7 bases between the germline ends. CDR3 DNA sequence: TGTGCCAGCACCCCGGGTGAAAAACTGTTTTTT. Its protein is CASTPGEKLFF.

This clonotype was picked up one time. The gene calls are TRBV15 and TRBJ1-1; D ambiguous. The CDR3 spans 12 residues. Germline V lookup: CDR1 LNHNV, CDR2 YYDKDF (reference sequence). V was clipped by 2 bases and J by 8 bases, with 9 bases between them. CDR3 in amino acids: CATSRYLSEAFF. The CDR3 DNA reads TGTGCCACCAGCAGATACCTTTCCGAAGCTTTCTTT.

V and J are TRBV6-5 and TRBJ2-2, with TRBD2 identical over 9 bases. CDR1 and CDR2 from the germline V gene are MNHEY and SVGAGI. The CDR3 has 19 amino acids. The trim removed 0 bases at V and 2 bases at J, leaving 10 bases unmatched. CDR3 sequence: CASSYSRDGLARNTGELFF. CDR3 sequence (DNA): TGTGCCAGCAGTTACTCGAGGGATGGACTAGCGAGAAACACCGGGGAGCTGTTTTTT.

This clonotype appeared a single time. The V gene is TRBV20-1, the J gene TRBJ1-5; TRBD1 matches 12 bases. The junction had 4 bases not matched to a gene; V was cut back by 5 bases and J by 2 bases. This CDR3 is 15 amino acids long. CDR1 is DFQATT and CDR2 is SNEGSKA in the germline V gene (reference sequence). The CDR3 here is CSADGTGGGNQPQHF. The CDR3 DNA follows: TGCAGTGCTGACGGGACAGGGGGCGGCAATCAGCCCCAGCATTTT.

This chain links TRBV6-1 with TRBJ2-1, with D maybe TRBD2 (5 bases). V was clipped by 7 bases and J by 3 bases, with 10 bases between them. This CDR3 contains 13 residues. Germline loops: CDR1 MNHNS, CDR2 SASEGT. The CDR3 is CASTGNIYNEQFF. CDR3 bases: TGTGCCAGCACGGGAAATATCTACAATGAGCAGTTCTTC.

The V and J genes are TRBV7-2 and TRBJ2-7; D possibly corresponds to TRBD2 (6 bases). Between the trimmed V and J ends, which lost 5 bases and 7 bases, there was a span of 21 bases. From germline, CDR1 is SGHTA and CDR2 FQGNSA. The CDR3 length is 15 residues. CDR3 sequence: CASSIPGVMGTEQYF. The CDR3 DNA reads as TGTGCCAGCAGCATCCCGGGAGTAATGGGCACAGAGCAGTACTTC.

This clonotype came up once. The chain links TRBV7-9 to TRBJ2-5; the D gene is possibly TRBD1 (6 bases). From germline, CDR1 is SEHNR and CDR2 FQNEAQ (reference sequence). This CDR3 has 15 amino acids. Deletions cut 4 bases from V and 0 bases from J, with 12 bases between. CDR3 nucleotide sequence: TGTGCCAGCAGCTCGAAACGGACAGACCAAGAGACCCAGTACTTC. This sequence encodes CASSSKRTDQETQYF. The full variable domain, completed using reference TRBV7-9 and TRBJ2-5, is DTGVSQNPRHKITKRGQNVTFRCDPISEHNRLYWYRQTLGQGPEFLTYFQNEAQLEKSRLLSDRFSAERPKGSFSTLEIQRTEQGDSAMYLCASSSKRTDQETQYFGPGTRLLVL.